Listed below are T cell receptor beta chains from one sample, sequenced in a study of shared clonotypes between healthy human individuals. Sequenced by immunoSEQ multiplex PCR; TCRdb stores in-frame clones only, minus some. The profile shows approximately 1.1 million clones, about four fifths of them singletons. Sequenced: memory CD4+ T cells from PBMCs. The origin of the receptors is a man younger than 35 in good health. Some clones in this sample may be carry-over from other donors' samples. Both conserved end residues are part of each CDR3. D genes are given only for firm matches. The size field is filled for only some rows; it gives once, few, many or a size class.

V	J	D	size	DNA	CDR3
TRBV29-1	TRBJ2-1	NA	once	TGCAGCGTGCGCTATTGGGGGGCGGATGAGCAGTTCTTC	CSVRYWGADEQFF
TRBV29-1	TRBJ2-5	NA	once	TGCAGCGCCCCACCCCCCCAGACGCCCCAAGAGACCCAGTACTTC	CSAPPPQTPQETQYF
TRBV25-1	TRBJ1-1	NA	NA	TGTGCCAGCAGTGAATCAGGGCTCCTTGAAGCTTTCTTT	CASSESGLLEAFF
TRBV5-6	TRBJ2-7	TRBD1	NA	TGTGCCAGCAGCTTGGACCGGGACAGATACGAGCAGTACTTC	CASSLDRDRYEQYF
TRBV21-1	TRBJ2-3	NA	NA	TGTGCCAGCAGCAATGGGGATGCGAGCGGGGGGACAGATACGCAGTATTTT	CASSNGDASGGTDTQYF
TRBV7-9	TRBJ1-4	NA	NA	TGTGCCAGCAGCTTAGACAGGGCGGGGAATGAAAAACTGTTTTTT	CASSLDRAGNEKLFF
TRBV5-6	TRBJ2-1	NA	NA	TGTGCCAGCAGCTTGACAGGCGGGCCACCCGACGAGCAGTTCTTC	CASSLTGGPPDEQFF
TRBV5-4	TRBJ1-1	TRBD1	few	TGTGCCAGCAGGCAAGAGACAGGGAGGTCGACTGAAGCTTTCTTT	CASRQETGRSTEAFF
TRBV5-1	TRBJ2-3	TRBD2	NA	TGCGCCAGCAGTTGGGGACTAGCGACAGATACGCAGTATTTT	CASSWGLATDTQYF
TRBV5-1	TRBJ2-7	TRBD1	NA	TGCGCCAGCAGCTTGGCCGGGAGACAGGGGACCTACGAGCAGTACTTC	CASSLAGRQGTYEQYF
TRBV15	TRBJ1-1	NA	NA	TGTGCCACCAGCAGAGAGGGGGCGACGTTTCCTGAAGCTTTCTTT	CATSREGATFPEAFF
TRBV28	TRBJ2-3	TRBD2	NA	TGTGCCAGCAGGCCCGGGGGGTACGCAGATACGCAGTATTTT	CASRPGGYADTQYF
TRBV5-4	TRBJ2-7	TRBD1	NA	TGTGCCAGCAGCTCACCGGGACAGGGTTACGAGCAGTACTTC	CASSSPGQGYEQYF
TRBV9	TRBJ2-7	NA	NA	TGTGCCAGCAGCGTAGACGGCGGGCAGCGGACCTACGAGCAGTACTTC	CASSVDGGQRTYEQYF
TRBV7-9	TRBJ1-2	NA	NA	TGTGCCAGCAGCTATGGACAGATAGGGTTTAGCTATGGCTACACCTTC	CASSYGQIGFSYGYTF
TRBV5-4	TRBJ1-2	NA	NA	TGTGCCAGCAGCTTGGTTGGGGGGTTTAACTATGGCTACACCTTC	CASSLVGGFNYGYTF
TRBV4-3	TRBJ1-4	NA	NA	TGCGCCAGCAGCCCCCGGGGGCAGGACTACGAAAAACTGTTTTTT	CASSPRGQDYEKLFF
TRBV28	TRBJ2-6	NA	NA	TGTGCCAGCACAGGGCCGAGCTCTGGGGCCAACGTCCTGACTTTC	CASTGPSSGANVLTF
TRBV18	TRBJ1-1	NA	NA	TGTGCCAGCTCAGCGACAGACAGGAACACTGAAGCTTTCTTT	CASSATDRNTEAFF
TRBV5-1	TRBJ1-6	NA	NA	TGCGCCAGCAGCTTGGCTGTGGACAGAAATTCACCCCTCCACTTT	CASSLAVDRNSPLHF
TRBV5-1	TRBJ2-1	NA	NA	TGCGCCAGCCGCCCTCCGGGAGCCTCCTACAATGAGCAGTTCTTC	CASRPPGASYNEQFF
TRBV28	TRBJ1-4	NA	NA	TGTGCCAGCAGTTTAACCCAGGATAATGAAAAACTGTTTTTT	CASSLTQDNEKLFF
TRBV29-1	TRBJ1-2	NA	NA	TGCAGCGCCGCGCAGGAGGGAAGCTATGGCTACACCTTC	CSAAQEGSYGYTF
TRBV12-5	TRBJ2-1	TRBD1	NA	TGTGCTAGTGGTTCCTCAGGGGGCAAGTCCTACAATGAGCAGTTCTTC	CASGSSGGKSYNEQFF
TRBV5-5	TRBJ2-5	TRBD1	NA	TGTGCCAGCAGTCGCCAGGGGGCTGAGACCCAGTACTTC	CASSRQGAETQYF
TRBV10-2	TRBJ2-3	TRBD2	NA	TGCGCCAGCAGTGAGCCTTTTAGCGGGAGCGCAGATACGCAGTATTTT	CASSEPFSGSADTQYF
TRBV29-1	TRBJ2-7	TRBD2	NA	TGCAGCGTTCGTCTAGCGGGAGGAAACTTAGACGAGCAGTACTTC	CSVRLAGGNLDEQYF
TRBV6-1	TRBJ2-7	NA	NA	TGTGCCAGCAAGACTACTTCTCCGTCCTACGAGCAGTACTTC	CASKTTSPSYEQYF
TRBV7-3	TRBJ2-2	NA	NA	TGTGCCAGCAGCTCAGGGTACACCGGGGAGCTGTTTTTT	CASSSGYTGELFF
TRBV9	TRBJ2-7	TRBD2	NA	TGTGCCAGCAGCTTCCGGACTAGCGGGTACGAGCAGTACTTC	CASSFRTSGYEQYF
TRBV9	TRBJ1-1	NA	NA	TGTGCCAGCAGCTCAGTCCTCGCCAGGGCGGGAGTGAACACTGAAGCTTTCTTT	CASSSVLARAGVNTEAFF
TRBV6-5	TRBJ2-1	TRBD2	NA	TGTGCCACTCAGGGACTAGCGGGCGAGCAGTTCTTC	CATQGLAGEQFF
TRBV7-3	TRBJ2-2	NA	NA	TGTGCCAGCAGCTTAATGGGGGCGGTCACCGGGGAGCTGTTTTTT	CASSLMGAVTGELFF
TRBV5-4	TRBJ1-1	NA	NA	TGTGCCAGCAGCTTGGAGGGTCCTCGTGGCACTGAAGCTTTCTTT	CASSLEGPRGTEAFF
TRBV5-1	TRBJ1-5	TRBD1	NA	TGCGCCAGCAGCTCGACAGGGGATTTTGGTCAGCCCCAGCATTTT	CASSSTGDFGQPQHF
TRBV4-2	TRBJ2-1	TRBD2	NA	TGTGCCAGCAGCCTATTGGGACTAGCGGGAGGGGGTGAGCAGTTCTTC	CASSLLGLAGGGEQFF
TRBV6-1	TRBJ2-5	NA	NA	TGTGCCAGCAGCGGGTACCGGGGGACCCAGTACTTC	CASSGYRGTQYF
TRBV7-9	TRBJ1-2	NA	NA	TGTGCCAGCAGAGACGGCACCTCTAACTATGGCTACACCTTC	CASRDGTSNYGYTF
TRBV4-3	TRBJ2-3	NA	NA	TGCGCCAGCAGCCAAGAATTACTAGTTTCAGATACGCAGTATTTT	CASSQELLVSDTQYF
TRBV28	TRBJ2-7	TRBD1	once	TGTGCCAGCAGTCAAAACAGGGGGCTCGAGCAGTACTTC	CASSQNRGLEQYF
TRBV30	TRBJ2-7	NA	once	TGTGCCTGCATGGGGGGTCTCTCCTACGAGCAGTACTTC	CACMGGLSYEQYF
TRBV30	TRBJ1-3	NA	NA	TGTGCCTGGGGGTCTGCAAACACCATATATTTT	CAWGSANTIYF
TRBV5-1	TRBJ2-7	NA	few	TGCGCCAGCAGCTTGGACTCAGGACGAGGGGCCTACGAGCAGTACTTC	CASSLDSGRGAYEQYF
TRBV18	TRBJ2-3	NA	NA	TGTGCCAGCTCATCGTTCGCGAGCACAGATACGCAGTATTTT	CASSSFASTDTQYF
TRBV7-3	TRBJ1-2	TRBD1	NA	TGTGCCAGCAGCTTAAAGGCCCCCGACAGGGGATTTGGCTACACCTTC	CASSLKAPDRGFGYTF
TRBV30	TRBJ2-7	NA	NA	TGTGCCTGGAGTGATGGGAAGATTTCCGAGCAGTACTTC	CAWSDGKISEQYF
TRBV7-2	TRBJ2-3	NA	NA	TGTGCCAGCAGCTTAGCAGGTCGGTCAGATACGCAGTATTTT	CASSLAGRSDTQYF
TRBV7-9	TRBJ1-2	NA	NA	TGTGCCAGCAGCTTAATCGGAGGCCACTATGGCTACACCTTC	CASSLIGGHYGYTF
TRBV11-1	TRBJ2-3	NA	NA	TGTGCCAGCAGCCGAATATTAGCGGGCACAGATACGCAGTATTTT	CASSRILAGTDTQYF
TRBV11-2	TRBJ1-1	TRBD1	NA	TGTGCCAGCAGTTCGGCCGGGACAGGGAACACTGAAGCTTTCTTT	CASSSAGTGNTEAFF
TRBV29-1	TRBJ1-2	NA	once	TGCAGCGTAGCCCGAGGGGGGGGCACACATCGGAATGGCTACACCTTC	CSVARGGGTHRNGYTF
TRBV7-2	TRBJ1-1	NA	NA	TGTGCCAGCAGCCACGGTGGGGTCAACACTGAAGCTTTCTTT	CASSHGGVNTEAFF
TRBV28	TRBJ1-5	TRBD1	many	TGTGCCAGCACCGTACTAAGTATAGGGACAGGGGGGATAGGCAATCAGCCCCAGCATTTT	CASTVLSIGTGGIGNQPQHF